The present entry profiles one T cell receptor (beta chain) with its context. What it binds is unknown. CDR1 SGHTA and CDR2 FQGTGA come from the germline V gene. The CDR3 length is 14 residues. The method, 5' RACE with UMI labels, was used to prepare the TRB cDNA libraries. TCRdb reprocessed the 5' RACE reads and reports one entry per CDR3 protein, with no DNA. The sample features over 55,000 distinct CDR3 sequences, with around 20% in its top ten. This record belongs to a study of CXCR3-negative and CXCR3-positive naive CD8 T cells. Study-wide background: Every library held about 1.5 +/- 0.3 million TRB reads, and the total came to around 150 million. Study-wide results and limits: Naive subsets had comparable surface CD5, so TRB CDR3 properties gauged TCR strength. In naive cells, CXCR3-negative and CXCR3-positive subsets had similar TRBV-TRBJ usage; memory cells differed.

Sorting was done in triplicate for each CD8+ T cell subset (about 300,000 cells each). This clonotype was obtained from a human donor in good health. Some clones in this sample may be carry-over from other donors' samples. The sequenced material came from memory CD8+ T cells from blood. This chain joins TRBV7-3 and TRBJ2-3; absent DNA, TCRdb's TRBD1 call cannot be checked. CDR3 loop: CASSFGGAPDTQYF.